This T cell receptor (beta chain) was found in a study of blood T cell repertoires in COVID-19. Study summary: COVID-19 samples from acute and convalescent phases originated in the United States, Italy and Spain.

This CDR3 spans 16 amino acids. V lost 3 bases to trimming and J lost 5 bases, with 16 bases between them. Germline V CDR1 and CDR2: SGHVS, FNYEAQ. Patients at the Seattle site were enrolled during active infection and followed longitudinally. Generated by immunoSEQ multiplex PCR, the TCRdb table keeps only in-frame clones and is missing some. The top ten hold more than 5.5% of the sample, which has 9,000 to 15,000 clones, just over 70% seen once. The TCR sequence derives from a man aged 55 to 70 with COVID-19, enrolled during active disease. Source material: peripheral blood. The J gene is TRBJ2-2, the V gene TRBV7-6; D is perhaps TRBD1 (6 bases). The CDR3 loop is CASSFLTGEGTGELFF. CDR3 bases: TGTGCCAGCAGCTTTTTGACAGGAGAAGGGACCGGGGAGCTGTTTTTT.